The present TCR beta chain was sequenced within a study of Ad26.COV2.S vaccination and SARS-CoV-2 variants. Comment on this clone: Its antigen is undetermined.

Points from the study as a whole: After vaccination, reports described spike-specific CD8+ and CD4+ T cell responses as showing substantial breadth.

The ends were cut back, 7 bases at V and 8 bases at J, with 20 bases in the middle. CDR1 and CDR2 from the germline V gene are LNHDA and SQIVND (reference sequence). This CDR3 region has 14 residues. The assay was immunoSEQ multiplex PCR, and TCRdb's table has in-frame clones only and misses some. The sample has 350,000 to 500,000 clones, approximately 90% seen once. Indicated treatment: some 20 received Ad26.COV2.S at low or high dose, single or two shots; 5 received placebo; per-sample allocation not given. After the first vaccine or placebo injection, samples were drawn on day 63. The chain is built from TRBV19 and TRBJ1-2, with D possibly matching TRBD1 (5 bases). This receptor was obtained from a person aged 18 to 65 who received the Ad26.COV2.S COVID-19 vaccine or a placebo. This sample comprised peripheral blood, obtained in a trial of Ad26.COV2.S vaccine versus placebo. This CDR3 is CASTFGDSDLGYTF. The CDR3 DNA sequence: TGTGCCAGTACATTCGGAGACAGTGACCTGGGCTACACCTTC.